What follows are 5 T cell receptor beta chains derived from one specimen sequenced in a study of control samples from healthy donors and cancer patients. Libraries were prepared by immunoSEQ multiplex PCR; TCRdb keeps only in-frame clonotypes and omits some of them. The table shows about 80,000 clones, with about nine tenths occurring only once. Specimen: blood. The receptors here all came from a man between 45 and 60 years old in good health.

V usage is TRBV24-1 and J usage is TRBJ1-5; maybe TRBD1 (5 bases). The germline CDR1 and CDR2 sequences are KGHDR and SFDVKD. The ends were cut back, 3 bases at V and 5 bases at J, with 19 bases in the middle. CDR3 length: 17 amino acids. The CDR3 protein is CATSDLGRGVGDQPQHF. The CDR3, as DNA: TGTGCCACCAGTGATCTCGGTAGGGGCGTAGGTGATCAGCCCCAGCATTTT.

The chain carries TRBV7-9 and TRBJ1-1; TRBD1 agrees at 7 bases. The CDR3 has 13 amino acids. Trimming took 6 bases from V and 1 from J; bases not matched to a gene: 2. Germline assignment: CDR1 SEHNR and CDR2 FQNEAQ (reference sequence). The CDR3 spells CASSGTENTEAFF. The CDR3 nucleotides are TGTGCCAGCAGTGGGACAGAGAACACTGAAGCTTTCTTT.

The chain joins TRBV5-4 to TRBJ1-1, with D possibly matching TRBD1 (5 bases). Germline V CDR1 and CDR2: SGHNT, YYREEE (reference sequence). V lost 4 bases and J lost 5, with 6 bases in between. The CDR3 runs 11 residues. CDR3 bases: TGTGCCAGCAGCCGGGGGACTGAAGCTTTCTTT. It translates to CASSRGTEAFF.

The chain joins TRBV19 to TRBJ1-3; D unclear. The CDR3 runs 17 residues. The germline V gene encodes CDR1 LNHDA and CDR2 SQIVND (reference sequence). V lost 9 bases and J lost 4, with 25 bases in between. The CDR3 region has the DNA TGTGCCAGCAGACGGCAGGCCGGTATTTTGTCCGGAAACACCATATATTTT. It translates to CASRRQAGILSGNTIYF.

The chain carries TRBV9 and TRBJ1-2; D not certain. Germline CDR1 reads SGDLS; CDR2 reads YYNGEE. The V and J ends lost 3 bases and 1 base respectively, with 13 bases between them. The CDR3 spans 15 residues. CDR3 in amino acids: CASSADRGFNYGYTF. The CDR3 DNA sequence: TGTGCCAGCAGCGCCGATAGAGGGTTTAACTATGGCTACACCTTC.